This T cell receptor (beta chain) was recovered during a study of T cell changes during pregnancy in multiple sclerosis. This clone was detected once. The CDR3 extends over 16 amino acids. V lost 4 bases to trimming and J lost 2 bases; unmatched junction nucleotides: 10. CDR1 and CDR2 from the germline V gene are SGDLS and YYNGEE. Sequencing was performed with immunoSEQ multiplex PCR; in TCRdb, only in-frame clones are kept and a portion is missing. The table includes around 80,000 clones, nearly 95% detected once. The source was peripheral blood, collected in the second trimester of pregnancy. The origin of this receptor is a female donor with multiple sclerosis, enrolled in a pregnancy study. The rearrangement joins TRBV9 to TRBJ2-3; 7 bases agree with TRBD2. The chain's CDR3 is CASSKRLAAYTDTQYF. Here the CDR3 DNA reads TGTGCCAGCAGCAAACGTCTAGCGGCCTACACAGATACGCAGTATTTT.